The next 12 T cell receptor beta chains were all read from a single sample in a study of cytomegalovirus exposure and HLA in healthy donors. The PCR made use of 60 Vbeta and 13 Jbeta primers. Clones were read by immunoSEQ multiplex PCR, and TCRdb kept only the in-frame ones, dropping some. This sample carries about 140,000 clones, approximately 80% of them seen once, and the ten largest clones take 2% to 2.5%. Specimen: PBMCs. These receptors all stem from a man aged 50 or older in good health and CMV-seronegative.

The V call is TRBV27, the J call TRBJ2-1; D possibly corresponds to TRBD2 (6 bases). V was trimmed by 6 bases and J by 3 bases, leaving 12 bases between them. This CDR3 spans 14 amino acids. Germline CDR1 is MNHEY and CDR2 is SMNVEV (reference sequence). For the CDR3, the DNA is TGTGCCAGCAGGCCATCCGGGAGCTACAATGAGCAGTTCTTC. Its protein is CASRPSGSYNEQFF.

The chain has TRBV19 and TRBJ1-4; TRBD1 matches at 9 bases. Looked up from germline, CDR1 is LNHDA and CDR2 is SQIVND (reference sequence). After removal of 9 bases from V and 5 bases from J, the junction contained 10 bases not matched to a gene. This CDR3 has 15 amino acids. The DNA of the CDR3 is TGTGCCAGCCGCCGGGACAGGGTCCTAAATGAAAAACTGTTTTTT. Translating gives CASRRDRVLNEKLFF.

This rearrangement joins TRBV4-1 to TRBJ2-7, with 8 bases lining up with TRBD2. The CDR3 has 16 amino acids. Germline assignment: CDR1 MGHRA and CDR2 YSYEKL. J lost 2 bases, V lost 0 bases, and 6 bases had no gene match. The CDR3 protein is CASSQDPVLAAYEQYF. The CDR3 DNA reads TGCGCCAGCAGCCAAGATCCAGTACTAGCGGCCTACGAGCAGTACTTC.

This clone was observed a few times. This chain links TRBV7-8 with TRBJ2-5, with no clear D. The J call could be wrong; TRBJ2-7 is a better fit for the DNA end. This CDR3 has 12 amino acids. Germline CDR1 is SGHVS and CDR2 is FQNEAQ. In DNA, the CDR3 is TGTGCCAGCAGCCACTTCGGAGACGAGCAGTACTTC. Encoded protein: CASSHFGDEQYF.

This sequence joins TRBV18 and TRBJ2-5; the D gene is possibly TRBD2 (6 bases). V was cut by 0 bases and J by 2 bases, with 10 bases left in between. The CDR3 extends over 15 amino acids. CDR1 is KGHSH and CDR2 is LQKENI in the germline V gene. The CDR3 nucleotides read TGTGCCAGCTCACCACCTAATAGCGGACAAGAGACCCAGTACTTC. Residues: CASSPPNSGQETQYF.

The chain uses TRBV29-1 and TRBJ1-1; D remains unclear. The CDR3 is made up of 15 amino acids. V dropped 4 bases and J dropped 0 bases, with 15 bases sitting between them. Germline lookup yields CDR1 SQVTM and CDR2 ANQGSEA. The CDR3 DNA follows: TGCAGCGTTGGCCCGGCGGGTTGGATGAACACTGAAGCTTTCTTT. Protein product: CSVGPAGWMNTEAFF.

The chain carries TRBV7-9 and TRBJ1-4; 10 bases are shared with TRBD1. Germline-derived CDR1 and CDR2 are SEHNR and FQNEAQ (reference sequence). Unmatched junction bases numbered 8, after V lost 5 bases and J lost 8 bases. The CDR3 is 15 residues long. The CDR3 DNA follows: TGTGCCAGCAGCCTGGGAGGACAGGGGGGAGAAAAACTGTTTTTT. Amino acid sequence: CASSLGGQGGEKLFF. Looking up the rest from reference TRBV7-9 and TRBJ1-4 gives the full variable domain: DTGVSQNPRHKITKRGQNVTFRCDPISEHNRLYWYRQTLGQGPEFLTYFQNEAQLEKSRLLSDRFSAERPKGSFSTLEIQRTEQGDSAMYLCASSLGGQGGEKLFFGSGTQLSVL.

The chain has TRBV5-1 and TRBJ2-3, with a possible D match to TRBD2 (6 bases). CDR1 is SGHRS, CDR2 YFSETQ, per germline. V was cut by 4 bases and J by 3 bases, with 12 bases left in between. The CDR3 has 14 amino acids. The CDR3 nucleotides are TGCGCCAGCAGCCAGGGACTGAAGACAGATACGCAGTATTTT. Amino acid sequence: CASSQGLKTDTQYF.

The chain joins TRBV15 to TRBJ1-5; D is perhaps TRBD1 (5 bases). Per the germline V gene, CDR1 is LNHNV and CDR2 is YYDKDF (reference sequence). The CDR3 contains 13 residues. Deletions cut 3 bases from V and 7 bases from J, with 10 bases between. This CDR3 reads CATSSGGGQPQHF. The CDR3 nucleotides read TGTGCCACCAGCAGTGGGGGAGGCCAGCCCCAGCATTTT.

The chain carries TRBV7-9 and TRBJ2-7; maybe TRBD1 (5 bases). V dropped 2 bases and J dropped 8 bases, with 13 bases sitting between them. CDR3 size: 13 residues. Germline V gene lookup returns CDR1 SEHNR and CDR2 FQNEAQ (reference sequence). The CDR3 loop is CASSLSGPDKQYF. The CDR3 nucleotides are TGTGCCAGCAGCTTATCGGGTCCGGACAAGCAGTACTTC. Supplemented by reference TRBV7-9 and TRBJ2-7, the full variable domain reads DTGVSQNPRHKITKRGQNVTFRCDPISEHNRLYWYRQTLGQGPEFLTYFQNEAQLEKSRLLSDRFSAERPKGSFSTLEIQRTEQGDSAMYLCASSLSGPDKQYFGPGTRLTVT.

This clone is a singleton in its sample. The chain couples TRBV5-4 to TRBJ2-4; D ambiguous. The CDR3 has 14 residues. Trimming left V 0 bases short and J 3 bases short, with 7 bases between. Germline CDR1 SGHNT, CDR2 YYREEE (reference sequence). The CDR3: CASSLDSVKNIQYF. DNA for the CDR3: TGTGCCAGCAGCTTGGACTCTGTCAAAAACATTCAGTACTTC.

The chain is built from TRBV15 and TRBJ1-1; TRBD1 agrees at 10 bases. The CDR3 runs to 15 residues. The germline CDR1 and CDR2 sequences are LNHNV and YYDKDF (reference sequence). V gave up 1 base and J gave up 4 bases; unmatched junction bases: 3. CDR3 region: CATSRGDRGATEAFF. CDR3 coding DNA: TGTGCCACCAGCAGAGGGGACAGGGGTGCCACTGAAGCTTTCTTT.